The rows below give T cell receptor beta chains drawn from one sample of a study. MiXCR, run by TCRdb on the 5' RACE reads, gives a single entry per CDR3 protein. Of 55,000 to 75,000 distinct CDR3 sequences in the sample, 25% to 35% were seen once. Input material: tumor-infiltrating naive CD4+ T cells sorted from the breast tumor. These receptor sequences come from a female donor with breast cancer. Each CDR3 is given with its conserved first and last residue. Each record gives: clone size, J gene, V gene, D gene, CDR3 protein, CDR3 DNA. D genes are given only for firm matches. Some rows mark clone size as missing; the rest say once, few, many or name a class of expanded clone.

-	TRBJ1-4	TRBV20-1	-	CSARDQGPGEKLFF	TGCAGTGCTAGAGATCAGGGGCCAGGTGAAAAACTGTTTTTT
-	TRBJ2-3	TRBV25-1	-	CASSRTEATDTQYF	TGTGCCAGCAGTAGGACAGAGGCCACAGATACGCAGTATTTT
-	TRBJ2-3	TRBV28	-	CASSFGGTPDTQYF	TGTGCCAGCAGTTTCGGCGGGACCCCAGATACGCAGTATTTT
-	TRBJ2-7	TRBV7-2	TRBD2	CASSGTSGRSYEQYF	TGTGCCAGCAGCGGTACTAGCGGGCGCTCCTACGAGCAGTACTTC
-	TRBJ1-5	TRBV24-1	-	CATSDPGIGDQPQHF	TGTGCCACCAGTGATCCGGGAATCGGCGATCAGCCCCAGCATTTT
few	TRBJ1-2	TRBV6-5	-	CASSSSRGYTF	TGTGCCAGCAGTTCGTCTAGGGGCTACACCTTC
-	TRBJ1-2	TRBV7-2	-	CASSLGQGRGYTF	TGTGCCAGCAGCTTAGGGCAGGGGCGTGGCTACACCTTC
-	TRBJ2-7	TRBV12-3/TRBV12-4	-	CASSLLGPSTQYF	TGTGCCAGCAGTTTGTTAGGTCCATCGACGCAGTACTTC
-	TRBJ2-1	TRBV12-3/TRBV12-4	TRBD1	CASSDPGQGSSREQFF	TGTGCCAGCAGCGATCCGGGACAGGGGTCGAGCAGGGAGCAGTTCTTC
-	TRBJ2-1	TRBV20-1	-	CSARGVGVSYNEQFF	TGCAGTGCTAGAGGGGTGGGAGTTTCCTACAATGAGCAGTTCTTC
many	TRBJ2-7	TRBV29-1	-	CSLKTGPYEQYF	TGCAGCCTGAAGACCGGACCCTACGAGCAGTACTTC
-	TRBJ1-6	TRBV5-1	TRBD1	CASRGDSKLSPLHF	TGCGCCAGCAGGGGGGACAGCAAGCTTTCACCCCTCCACTTT
few	TRBJ1-3	TRBV28	-	CASSPPSRDGNTIYF	TGTGCCAGCAGTCCCCCAAGCAGGGACGGAAACACCATATATTTT
-	TRBJ1-1	TRBV30	-	CAWSPRVPTEAFF	TGTGCCTGGAGCCCCCGGGTGCCCACTGAAGCTTTCTTT
many	TRBJ2-1	TRBV7-9	TRBD1	CASSLPGQPYNEQFF	TGTGCCAGCAGCTTACCGGGACAGCCCTACAATGAGCAGTTCTTC
few	TRBJ2-5	TRBV7-2	-	CASSAHHQETQYF	TGTGCCAGCAGCGCACATCACCAAGAGACCCAGTACTTC
-	TRBJ2-5	TRBV6-5	-	CASKGAGNQETRYF	TGTGCCAGCAAGGGGGCGGGGAACCAAGAGACCCGGTACTTC
-	TRBJ2-7	TRBV5-1	-	CASSDALGYEQYF	TGCGCCAGCAGCGACGCTCTCGGCTACGAGCAGTACTTC
-	TRBJ2-5	TRBV11-3	-	CASSSGGKQETQYF	TGTGCCAGCAGCTCGGGTGGCAAGCAAGAGACCCAGTACTTC
once	TRBJ2-1	TRBV5-6	-	CAGSPVAPTYNEQFF	TGTGCCGGCAGCCCGGTCGCGCCCACCTACAATGAGCAGTTCTTC
-	TRBJ2-3	TRBV2	-	CASDYAGFDTQYF	TGTGCCAGCGATTACGCGGGATTTGATACGCAGTATTTT
few	TRBJ2-7	TRBV28	-	CASSPDSGRRQYF	TGTGCCAGCAGTCCAGACTCAGGCCGGAGGCAGTACTTC
few	TRBJ1-6	TRBV20-1	TRBD1	CSARGLQGARSPLHF	TGCAGTGCTAGAGGCTTACAGGGGGCAAGGTCACCCCTCCACTTT
many	TRBJ1-5	TRBV24-1	-	CATSDLQGGPQHF	TGTGCCACCAGTGATTTACAGGGTGGGCCCCAGCATTTT
few	TRBJ1-2	TRBV7-2	TRBD1	CASSLAHVRDRVVYGYTF	TGTGCCAGCAGCTTAGCGCATGTCCGGGACAGGGTGGTCTATGGCTACACCTTC
many	TRBJ1-6	TRBV12-3/TRBV12-4	-	CASREMYNSPLHF	TGTGCCAGCAGGGAAATGTATAATTCACCCCTCCACTTT
-	TRBJ1-3	TRBV9	-	CANSQLDGVSGNTIYF	TGTGCCAACAGCCAGTTGGACGGGGTCTCTGGAAACACCATATATTTT
-	TRBJ1-4	TRBV12-3/TRBV12-4	-	CASRVRETGEKLFF	TGTGCCAGCAGGGTGCGAGAAACAGGGGAAAAACTGTTTTTT
few	TRBJ1-1	TRBV5-6	-	CASSALLGTEAFF	TGTGCCAGCAGCGCCCTTTTGGGCACTGAAGCTTTCTTT
-	TRBJ2-5	TRBV6-6	-	CASSYEGGEDQETQYF	TGTGCCAGCAGTTATGAGGGGGGTGAGGACCAAGAGACCCAGTACTTC
-	TRBJ2-1	TRBV20-1	-	CSVKGGNPYNEQFF	TGCAGTGTTAAAGGCGGGAATCCATACAATGAGCAGTTCTTC
few	TRBJ1-5	TRBV6-1	TRBD1	CASSPTGGDQPQHF	TGTGCCAGCAGTCCAACAGGGGGGGATCAGCCCCAGCATTTT
-	TRBJ2-1	TRBV5-5	-	CASTFLSEQFF	TGTGCCAGCACCTTCCTCAGTGAGCAGTTCTTC
-	TRBJ1-5	TRBV12-3/TRBV12-4	-	CASSPTGSGQPQHF	TGTGCCAGCAGTCCCACAGGGTCTGGTCAGCCCCAGCATTTT
-	TRBJ2-4	TRBV6-2/TRBV6-3	TRBD1	CASSYPGQGRENIQYF	TGTGCCAGCAGTTACCCGGGACAGGGGAGGGAAAACATTCAGTACTTC
-	TRBJ2-1	TRBV7-3	TRBD2	CASQRESAYNEQFF	TGTGCCAGCCAGCGGGAAAGCGCCTACAATGAGCAGTTCTTC
few	TRBJ1-1	TRBV7-2	-	CASSLKSLFARSNTEAFF	TGTGCCAGCAGCTTAAAATCCCTCTTTGCCCGATCGAACACTGAAGCTTTCTTT
-	TRBJ2-1	TRBV7-9	-	CASSGAGKNTEQFF	TGTGCCAGCTCCGGGGCGGGGAAAAACACTGAGCAGTTCTTC
many	TRBJ1-2	TRBV5-1	-	CASSPGQYGYTF	TGCGCCAGCAGCCCGGGACAATATGGCTACACCTTC
-	TRBJ1-6	TRBV4-1	-	CASSRYPEDNSPLHF	TGCGCCAGCAGCCGATACCCTGAGGATAATTCACCCCTCCACTTT
-	TRBJ1-4	TRBV14	-	CASTKWAATNEKLFF	TGTGCCAGCACCAAGTGGGCAGCAACTAATGAAAAACTGTTTTTT
few	TRBJ1-5	TRBV7-2	TRBD1	CASSPGTGDQPQHF	TGTGCCAGCAGCCCTGGGACAGGAGATCAGCCCCAGCATTTT
few	TRBJ2-2	TRBV25-1	-	CASSDIEGGSGELFF	TGTGCCAGCAGTGATATCGAGGGGGGGTCCGGGGAGCTGTTTTTT
few	TRBJ2-7	TRBV10-2	TRBD1	CASSVDRQGSYEQYF	TGCGCCAGCAGCGTCGACCGACAGGGCTCCTACGAGCAGTACTTC